This entry concerns a single TCR beta chain. Its target is not known. Sampling of bone marrow took place during active disease in every patient. The data derive from a study of read filtering for tumor transcriptome and immune sequencing. At the level of the study: After DNase treatment, RNA was made into whole-transcriptome libraries. IR-seq gave about 3.5 to 10.27 million TCR reads per sample; RNA-seq gave roughly 80 to 1273.

Study-level findings and limits: Roughly 79% of IR-seq clonotypes had one read, totaling around 3.5% of reads; RNA-seq: roughly 76% and 46%.

CDR3 length: 16 amino acids. CDR1 is MNHEY and CDR2 is SVGEGT in the germline V gene. Trimming cost V 5 bases and J 6 bases, with 20 bases left between them. From about 400 ng of RNA, a library with molecular barcoded alpha/delta and beta/gamma adaptors was made. One entry per CDR3 protein, called by TCRdb with MiXCR from the reads. This table has roughly 60,000 distinct CDR3 sequences, 20% to 25% appearing once. Sequencing was performed on a population of CD138-negative cells sorted from bone marrow. This clonotype originated in a donor at least 40 years old with multiple myeloma. This chain connects TRBV6-2 or TRBV6-3 to TRBJ1-5; D remains ambiguous. In DNA, the CDR3 is TGTGCCAGCAGTAGCCCGGGAGGAAGGGTAGGTCAGCCCCAGCATTTT. It translates to CASSSPGGRVGQPQHF.